This T cell receptor (beta chain) was profiled in a study of OX40 agonist ivuxolimab in advanced cancers. Profiled with immunoSEQ multiplex PCR; TCRdb holds only in-frame clones, not every one. The data show about 21,000 clones, approximately 90% seen once. The germline V gene encodes CDR1 SEHNR and CDR2 FQNEAQ (reference sequence). The length of the CDR3 is 12 residues. V lost 8 bases and J lost 8, with 12 bases in between. Details on this clone: What it recognizes is unknown.

Broader study findings: Averaged across samples, CD8+ T cells carried more expanded clones than CD4+ did.

The TCR sequence derives from an adult with an advanced solid tumor such as melanoma, head and neck, liver or kidney cancer. The chain has TRBV7-9 and TRBJ2-2; D possibly matches TRBD1 or TRBD2 (5 bases each). The sequencing here drew on CD4+ or CD8+ T cells sorted from blood, taken in a trial of the OX40 agonist ivuxolimab. CDR3 residues: CASLGDGGELFF. The CDR3 DNA is TGTGCCAGCCTGGGGGACGGAGGGGAGCTGTTTTTT.